The clone carrying this T cell receptor beta chain has only a few counts. Germline loops: CDR1 DFQATT, CDR2 SNEGSKA (reference sequence). Trimming cost V 3 bases and J 3 bases, with 8 bases left between them. The CDR3 totals 12 residues. These data come from a study of T cells in Graves' hyperthyroidism and ophthalmopathy. Orbital computed tomography, thyroid ultrasound, serum thyroxine and TRAb, and clinical symptoms together informed the diagnoses. PBMCs came from 10 ml fresh peripheral blood. The source material, RNA transcripts, was used to amplify TCR beta CDR3 regions. When the TCR CDR3 underwent first-round RT-PCR, the HTBI primer set was used. TCRdb itself ran the multiplex PCR reads through MiXCR, one entry per CDR3 protein. The data contain 600,000 or so distinct CDR3 sequences, roughly 15% of them seen just once; the ten biggest clones take up around 12%.

The source is a woman aged 45-65 years with Graves' ophthalmopathy. The rearrangement joins TRBV20-1 to TRBJ1-2; D uncertain. Sequenced material: blood. The CDR3 DNA is TGCAGTGCTAGGCCGGGTCACTATGGCTACACCTTC. It encodes CSARPGHYGYTF.